This T cell receptor (beta chain) emerged from a study of human T cells and chemical hapten exposure. As to time point: healthy volunteer bleed at 2 weeks. Blood, whole and unfractionated, served as the source for total RNA extraction. This clonotype was detected ten times or more. The CDR3 runs to 14 residues. Germline lookup yields CDR1 MDHEN and CDR2 SYDVKM. V gave up 6 bases and J gave up 2 bases, with 14 bases separating them. TCRdb re-derived calls from the RACE reads in MiXCR, one entry per CDR3 protein. The sample lists some 90,000 distinct CDR3 sequences; around 8.8% were seen once. The origin of this receptor is a female donor in good health. Some clones in this sample may be carry-over from other donors' samples. The chain carries TRBV28 and TRBJ2-7; possibly TRBD2 for D (7 bases). The sample consisted of whole blood. The CDR3 coding sequence is TGTGCCAGCAGGAGAGGGGGGGCAGCCTACGAGCAGTACTTC. This sequence encodes CASRRGGAAYEQYF. The full variable domain, completed using reference TRBV28 and TRBJ2-7, is DVKVTQSSRYLVKRTGEKVFLECVQDMDHENMFWYRQDPGLGLRLIYFSYDVKMKEKGDIPEGYSVSREKKERFSLILESASTNQTSMYLCASRRGGAAYEQYFGPGTRLTVT.